One and the same sample provided the 14 T cell receptor beta chains below, sequenced in a study of shared clonotypes between healthy human individuals. The assay was immunoSEQ multiplex PCR, and TCRdb's table has in-frame clones only and misses some. Counted here are over a million clones, approximately 98.5% occurring once; the ten biggest clones make up around 0.33%. Source material: naive CD4+ T cells sorted from blood. Subset in this sample: CD45RA+ positively selected. These receptor sequences come from a man between 25 and 39 years old in good health.

V is TRBV28 and J is TRBJ1-5; 10 nucleotides align to TRBD1. V lost 3 bases to trimming and J lost 11 bases; unmatched junction nucleotides: 10. CDR1 and CDR2 from the germline V gene are MDHEN and SYDVKM. The CDR3 runs to 15 residues. CDR3 amino acids: CASSFGDRGFMSQHF. The CDR3 region has the DNA TGTGCCAGCAGTTTTGGGGACAGGGGATTCATGTCCCAGCATTTT.

This rearrangement joins TRBV7-9 to TRBJ2-7, with no clear D. CDR1 and CDR2 (germline): SEHNR, FQNEAQ (reference sequence). There are 14 residues in the CDR3. V gave up 3 bases and J gave up 2 bases, with 11 bases separating them. In nucleotides, the CDR3 is TGTGCCAGCAGCTTTGTTCCTGGAACCTACGAGCAGTACTTC. Protein: CASSFVPGTYEQYF.

This chain links TRBV28 with TRBJ2-1; the match to TRBD2 covers 8 bases. From germline, CDR1 is MDHEN and CDR2 SYDVKM. The V gene end was trimmed by 3 bases and the J gene end by 12 bases; junction bases not matched to a gene: 16. The CDR3 contains 16 residues. The DNA for the CDR3 is TGTGCCAGCAGTTTTGGAGCGGGAGACGTCAATAGTAGGCAGTTCTTC. Its translation: CASSFGAGDVNSRQFF.

V gene TRBV27 combines with J gene TRBJ2-7, with 10 bases matching TRBD2. V was pared by 2 bases and J by 1 base, with 8 bases of the junction left unmatched. Germline assignment: CDR1 MNHEY and CDR2 SMNVEV (reference sequence). The CDR3 has 17 residues. CDR3 in DNA: TGTGCCAGCAGTTTAATACCTAGCGGGAGTATATCCTACGAGCAGTACTTC. It is translated as CASSLIPSGSISYEQYF.

V is TRBV7-8 and J is TRBJ2-1; possible D gene TRBD2, 6 bases. Per germline, CDR1 SGHVS and CDR2 FQNEAQ. Trimming took 5 bases from V and 5 from J, leaving 22 bases between them. The CDR3 loop spans 17 amino acids. CDR3 nucleotides: TGTGCCAGCAGCCCACGAAGGATGGGAGGTTTTGACAATGAGCAGTTCTTC. This encodes CASSPRRMGGFDNEQFF. Based on the CDR3 plus reference TRBV7-8 and TRBJ2-1, the full variable domain is GAGVSQSPRYKVAKRGQDVALRCDPISGHVSLFWYQQALGQGPEFLTYFQNEAQLDKSGLPSDRFFAERPEGSVSTLKIQRTQQEDSAVYLCASSPRRMGGFDNEQFFGPGTRLTVL.

The V gene is TRBV28, the J gene TRBJ2-3; 7 nucleotides line up with TRBD2. CDR1 is MDHEN and CDR2 is SYDVKM in the germline V gene. The CDR3 contains 19 residues. The J segment lost 0 bases and the V segment lost 4 bases, leaving 16 bases of the junction unmatched. This CDR3 reads CASSSLLAPNQPSTDTQYF. The CDR3 DNA is TGTGCCAGCAGTTCATTACTAGCGCCCAACCAACCTAGCACAGATACGCAGTATTTT.

The chain is built from TRBV13 and TRBJ2-1; 10 bases are a match to TRBD2. This CDR3 has 16 amino acids. J was trimmed by 3 bases and V by 3 bases; bases with no gene match: 5. CDR1 and CDR2 (germline): PRHDT, FYEKMQ (reference sequence). CDR3 nucleotide sequence: TGTGCCAGCAGCTTGCTAGCGGGAGAAATCTACAATGAGCAGTTCTTC. It codes for CASSLLAGEIYNEQFF. The full variable domain, in which reference TRBV13 and TRBJ2-1 provide the parts outside the CDR3, is AAGVIQSPRHLIKEKRETATLKCYPIPRHDTVYWYQQGPGQDPQFLISFYEKMQSDKGSIPDRFSAQQFSDYHSELNMSSLELGDSALYFCASSLLAGEIYNEQFFGPGTRLTVL.

The V and J genes are TRBV6-1 and TRBJ2-5; the D is unclear. The CDR3 has 13 amino acids. V lost 6 bases to trimming and J lost 0 bases, with 8 bases between them. The germline V gene has CDR1 MNHNS and CDR2 SASEGT. In DNA, the CDR3 is TGTGCCAGCAGGGCGACCTACCAAGAGACCCAGTACTTC. This sequence encodes CASRATYQETQYF.

The chain links TRBV15 to TRBJ1-2, with D possibly being TRBD1 (6 bases). The CDR3 covers 12 residues. The germline gives CDR1 LNHNV, CDR2 YYDKDF (reference sequence). V gave up 7 bases and J gave up 5 bases, with 11 bases separating them. For the CDR3, the DNA is TGTGCCACCACCCGTACAGGGTATGGCTACACCTTC. Its protein is CATTRTGYGYTF.

The V gene is TRBV19, the J gene TRBJ2-7; D may be TRBD1 (5 bases). Looked up from germline, CDR1 is LNHDA and CDR2 is SQIVND (reference sequence). The CDR3 is 14 residues long. V dropped 11 bases and J dropped 2 bases, with 19 bases sitting between them. CDR3 sequence reads: CAGCCGAPPYEQYF. The CDR3 bases are TGTGCCGGGTGCTGTGGGGCCCCACCCTACGAGCAGTACTTC. Drawing the rest from reference TRBV19 and TRBJ2-7, the complete variable domain is DGGITQSPKYLFRKEGQNVTLSCEQNLNHDAMYWYRQDPGQGLRLIYYSQIVNDFQKGDIAEGYSVSREKKESFPLTVTSAQKNPTAFYLCAGCCGAPPYEQYFGPGTRLTVT.

V is TRBV28 and J is TRBJ2-2; tentative D call: TRBD2 (6 bases). There are 15 residues in the CDR3. CDR1 and CDR2 (germline): MDHEN, SYDVKM. The V end lost 1 base, the J end lost 8 bases, and 14 bases lay between the germline ends. CDR3 region: CASSLLRGSLGELFF. Written as DNA, the CDR3 is TGTGCCAGCAGTTTATTACGGGGGTCCCTAGGGGAGCTGTTTTTT.

The J gene is TRBJ1-2, the V gene TRBV7-2; weak D call: TRBD1 (5 bases). V lost 0 bases to trimming and J lost 7 bases, with 9 bases between them. Germline V gives CDR1 SGHTA, CDR2 FQGNSA. The CDR3 runs to 13 residues. CDR3 protein: CASSLAQGAGYTF. The CDR3 nucleotides are TGTGCCAGCAGCTTAGCTCAGGGCGCTGGCTACACCTTC.

The chain combines TRBV16 with TRBJ2-3, with no clear D. The CDR3 runs 14 residues. Germline V gives CDR1 KGHSY, CDR2 FQNENV. V shed 2 bases and J shed 1 base, with 7 bases lying between them. CDR3 nucleotide sequence: TGTGCCAGCAGCCAAGTTTCCGGCACAGATACGCAGTATTTT. Translation: CASSQVSGTDTQYF.

Comments on this clone: Within the sample, other DNA sequences also encode this same CDR3. The chain employs TRBV10-3 and TRBJ2-2, with D hard to call. V dropped 6 bases and J dropped 2 bases, with 1 base sitting between them. The germline CDR1 and CDR2 sequences are ENHRY and SYGVKD. The CDR3 length is 11 residues. This CDR3 reads CAIRNTGELFF. DNA for the CDR3: TGTGCCATCAGAAACACCGGGGAGCTGTTTTTT.